These T cell receptor beta chains were read from a single sample in a study of cytomegalovirus exposure and HLA in healthy donors. Clones were read by immunoSEQ multiplex PCR, and TCRdb kept only the in-frame ones, dropping some. There are around 130,000 clones in the sample; about 73% occur only once, and roughly 3% lies in the top ten. The sequencing sample was made of PBMCs. The receptors stem from a human donor in good health. Each CDR3 is given with its conserved first and last residue. D genes are given only for firm matches. Clone size is shown for a subset of rows, as once, few, many or a class of expanded clone.

clone size	V gene	D gene	J gene	CDR3 protein	CDR3 DNA
.	TRBV7-9	TRBD1	TRBJ2-7	CASSLADRGQHF	TGTGCCAGCAGCTTAGCTGACAGGGGCCAGCACTTC
.	TRBV6-6	.	TRBJ1-3	CASSPAGGSGNTIYF	TGTGCCAGCAGTCCCGCGGGCGGCTCCGGAAACACCATATATTTT
.	TRBV5-4	TRBD2	TRBJ2-1	CASSLDLGGSKYNEQFF	TGTGCCAGCAGCTTGGATCTGGGCGGGAGCAAGTACAATGAGCAGTTCTTC
.	TRBV12-5	TRBD1	TRBJ1-1	CASGLHQGATEAFF	TGTGCTAGTGGTTTGCACCAGGGGGCAACTGAAGCTTTCTTT
.	TRBV30	.	TRBJ2-1	CAWTRGERVDNEQFF	TGTGCCTGGACCAGGGGGGAGCGGGTGGACAATGAGCAGTTCTTC
.	TRBV5-6	.	TRBJ1-5	CASSSTGRGQPQHF	TGTGCCAGCAGCTCCACAGGGAGAGGCCAGCCCCAGCATTTT
.	TRBV10-3	.	TRBJ1-3	CAISEPTAGVRSGNTIYF	TGTGCCATCAGTGAGCCGACGGCGGGGGTAAGGTCTGGAAACACCATATATTTT
.	TRBV4-1	.	TRBJ1-1	CASSQDEGRSWAEAFF	TGCGCCAGCAGCCAAGATGAGGGCAGGTCTTGGGCTGAAGCTTTCTTT
.	TRBV9	TRBD2	TRBJ2-3	CASSPPGGESTDTQYF	TGTGCCAGCAGCCCACCGGGAGGGGAAAGCACAGATACGCAGTATTTT
.	TRBV18	.	TRBJ1-4	CASSPDGVNVEKLFF	TGTGCCAGCTCACCAGACGGAGTCAATGTGGAAAAACTGTTTTTT
.	TRBV28	.	TRBJ2-3	CASSERFPDTQYF	TGTGCCAGCTCTGAGAGGTTTCCAGATACGCAGTATTTT
once	TRBV6-1	TRBD1	TRBJ2-5	CASSPGTGRGETQYF	TGTGCCAGCAGCCCGGGGACAGGGCGGGGAGAGACCCAGTACTTC
.	TRBV5-1	TRBD2	TRBJ2-1	CASSLGGGSYNEQFF	TGCGCCAGCAGCTTGGGGGGGGGCTCCTACAATGAGCAGTTCTTC
.	TRBV29-1	.	TRBJ2-2	CSAGTTGELFF	TGCAGCGCCGGGACTACCGGGGAGCTGTTTTTT
.	TRBV6-5	TRBD1	TRBJ1-6	CASSSLGQGLHF	TGTGCCAGCAGTTCACTCGGACAGGGGCTCCACTTT
.	TRBV5-4	TRBD1	TRBJ1-5	CASSFGDRGSNQPQHF	TGTGCCAGCAGCTTTGGGGACAGGGGTAGCAATCAGCCCCAGCATTTT
.	TRBV6-5	TRBD1	TRBJ2-7	CASRRDRSVYEQYF	TGTGCCAGCAGGAGGGACAGGAGTGTCTACGAGCAGTACTTC
.	TRBV7-9	.	TRBJ1-1	CSSSLGGTSLGTEAFF	TGTTCCAGCAGCTTAGGCGGGACTTCTCTGGGCACTGAAGCTTTCTTT
.	TRBV9	.	TRBJ2-5	CASSVDETVETQYF	TGTGCCAGCAGCGTAGATGAGACTGTAGAGACCCAGTACTTC
.	TRBV19	TRBD1	TRBJ1-5	CASTGQGAGQPQHF	TGTGCCAGTACGGGACAGGGGGCGGGTCAGCCCCAGCATTTT
few	TRBV25-1	TRBD1	TRBJ1-1	CASSGNRGRRGTEAFF	TGTGCCAGCAGTGGGAACAGGGGGCGCCGGGGCACTGAAGCTTTCTTT
.	TRBV18	.	TRBJ1-5	CASSPSGTQPQHF	TGTGCCAGCTCACCCAGCGGCACTCAGCCCCAGCATTTT
.	TRBV27	TRBD1	TRBJ1-5	CASKKLDRDNQPQHF	TGTGCCAGCAAGAAGCTGGACAGGGACAATCAGCCCCAGCATTTT
.	TRBV18	.	TRBJ2-4	CASSPTENIQYF	TGTGCCAGCTCACCGACAGAAAACATTCAGTACTTC
.	TRBV7-3	TRBD2	TRBJ2-2	CSSSLHGSGRGGAGELFF	TGTTCCAGCAGCTTACACGGTAGCGGGAGAGGTGGAGCCGGGGAGCTGTTTTTT
.	TRBV5-1	TRBD2	TRBJ2-1	CASSKTSGESSYNEQFF	TGCGCCAGCAGCAAGACTAGCGGGGAGAGCTCCTACAATGAGCAGTTCTTC
.	TRBV9	TRBD1	TRBJ2-7	CASSDNQGVSHEQYF	TGTGCCAGCAGCGATAACCAGGGGGTCTCCCACGAGCAGTACTTC
.	TRBV5-4	.	TRBJ1-2	CASSLDGGVPLYGYTF	TGTGCCAGCAGCTTGGACGGAGGGGTTCCTCTCTATGGCTACACCTTC
.	TRBV11-2	.	TRBJ1-5	CASSDTGNQPQHF	TGTGCCAGCAGCGATACAGGGAATCAGCCCCAGCATTTT
.	TRBV2	TRBD1	TRBJ2-5	CASWNTGGRETQYF	TGTGCCAGCTGGAACACAGGGGGGCGAGAGACCCAGTACTTC
.	TRBV7-9	TRBD1	TRBJ1-1	CSSSQRQGGLNTEAFF	TGTTCCAGCAGCCAACGACAGGGAGGCCTGAACACTGAAGCTTTCTTT
few	TRBV7-2	TRBD1	TRBJ2-6	CASSVTGGISGANVLTF	TGTGCCAGCAGCGTTACAGGGGGGATCTCTGGGGCCAACGTCCTGACTTTC
.	TRBV4-2	TRBD2	TRBJ2-2	CASSQEILAANTGELFF	TGTGCCAGCAGCCAAGAAATCCTAGCGGCGAACACCGGGGAGCTGTTTTTT
.	TRBV19	TRBD1	TRBJ1-4	CATSALGTGVEKLFF	TGTGCCACCTCGGCCTTAGGGACAGGGGTTGAAAAACTGTTTTTT
.	TRBV4-2	.	TRBJ1-2	CASSQAPDTTNYGYTF	TGTGCCAGCAGCCAAGCCCCGGACACAACTAACTATGGCTACACCTTC
few	TRBV6-1	TRBD2	TRBJ2-2	CASRPSGSPGELFF	TGTGCCAGCAGACCTAGCGGGAGCCCCGGGGAGCTGTTTTTT
once	TRBV6-1	TRBD1	TRBJ1-5	CASSATGGSDQPQHF	TGTGCCAGCAGTGCGACAGGGGGCAGCGATCAGCCCCAGCATTTT